Below, 5 T cell receptor beta chains from the same sample are listed, as sequenced in a study of shared clonotypes between healthy human individuals (dated by TCRdb to the early 2020s). Library construction relied on the immunoSEQ multiplex PCR assay. The table comes from immuneACCESS by way of TCRdb, which keeps in-frame sequences with V and J called. Part of the clones is missing from these tables; in studies checked, under half for an unresolved V gene and the rest for unknown reasons. Recorded for this sample are about 1.5 million clones; 95% to 99% of them occurred a single time. The ten top clones hold about 0.45% of the sample. The specimen sequenced was naive CD4+ T cells sorted from blood. Read against the paper, the sample's cell subset or site label means: CD45RA+ positively selected. These receptors were collected from a man aged 25-40 years in good health.

The chain joins TRBV15 to TRBJ2-7; TRBD2 aligns across 12 bases. The CDR3 length is 19 residues. V dropped 2 bases and J dropped 0; count of bases not matched to a gene: 11. Germline V gene data show CDR1 as LNHNV and CDR2 as YYDKDF (reference sequence). As DNA, the CDR3 is TGTGCCACCAGCAGACGTCAAAGGACTAGCGGGACAGTCTCCTACGAGCAGTACTTC. Protein sequence: CATSRRQRTSGTVSYEQYF.

The V gene is TRBV11-2, the J gene TRBJ2-3; 7 bases are shared with TRBD1. Germline V gene data show CDR1 as SGHAT and CDR2 as FQNNGV. The CDR3 length is 14 residues. The trim removed 5 bases at V and 2 bases at J, leaving 4 bases unmatched. CDR3 DNA sequence: TGTGCCAGCAGCCCGGACAGGTACACAGATACGCAGTATTTT. This encodes CASSPDRYTDTQYF.

This clone has a single count. This chain links TRBV4-3 with TRBJ2-1; TRBD1 is a possible D gene (5 bases). The length of the CDR3 is 14 residues. CDR1 is LGHNA and CDR2 is YSLEER in the germline V gene. Trimming removed 5 bases at V and 0 bases at J, with 8 bases between. CDR3 region: CASSYDSSYNEQFF. In DNA form, the CDR3 reads TGCGCCAGCAGCTATGACAGCTCCTACAATGAGCAGTTCTTC.

Here the CDR3 reads CATSSHSAGVYNEQFF. The CDR3 DNA follows: TGTGCCACCAGCTCCCATTCAGCGGGGGTCTACAATGAGCAGTTCTTC. The genes are TRBV15 and TRBJ2-1; 8 positions match TRBD2. The CDR3 consists of 16 residues. Trimming took 5 bases from V and 3 from J; bases not matched to a gene: 9. The germline V gene encodes CDR1 LNHNV and CDR2 YYDKDF (reference sequence).

The J gene is TRBJ2-1, the V gene TRBV5-1, with 9 nucleotides matching TRBD2. J lost 6 bases, V lost 5 bases, and 6 bases had no gene match. The CDR3 loop spans 14 amino acids. Germline V gene data show CDR1 as SGHRS and CDR2 as YFSETQ. The DNA of the CDR3 is TGCGCCAGCAGGGGAGCGGGAGGCAGCAATGAGCAGTTCTTC. As protein: CASRGAGGSNEQFF.